This TCR beta chain emerged from a study of blood T cell repertoires in COVID-19. In the study overall: Sample material is recorded as cDNA or gDNA derived from T cells, B-cell-depleted T cells, or PBMCs.

Original processing notes: Quantification of nucleated cells was approximated via reference gene primer amplification. Here immunoSEQ multiplex PCR was the method, and the copy in TCRdb shows in-frame clones only, minus some. From that table come the V and J calls and clone size; the DNA was used to work out D and trimming. The profile shows some 400,000 clones, approximately 80% of them singletons. Trimming took off 3 bases at V and 2 bases at J, with 12 bases between the two ends. The germline V gene has CDR1 KGHSH and CDR2 LQKENI. This CDR3 contains 15 residues. The sample was peripheral blood. This TCR was recovered from a human donor with acute or convalescent COVID-19. The donor label of this sample is uncertain. The rearrangement uses TRBV18 and TRBJ2-3; D might be TRBD1 (5 bases). The CDR3 protein is CASSPDLGVTDTQYF. CDR3 in DNA: TGTGCCAGCTCACCCGACCTAGGGGTCACAGATACGCAGTATTTT.